This T cell receptor (beta chain) was identified in a study of identical twins. Study conclusions and caveats: Fewer insertions marked abundant cord blood beta clonotypes; young adult naive trended weakly, memory not at all. Beta out-of-frame twin sharing showed a weaker excess. Invariant populations such as MAIT and iNKT cells could partly muddle zero-insertion analyses.

The ends were cut back, 4 bases at V and 0 bases at J, with 4 bases in the middle. CDR1 is SGDLS, CDR2 YYNGEE, per germline. The CDR3 runs 13 residues. Many counts were recorded for this clonotype. As yet, its antigen is unknown. The cDNA had a unique molecular identifier and a template-switch universal primer site. TCRdb reanalysed the 5' RACE reads using MiXCR and keeps one entry per CDR3 protein. This sample has roughly 260,000 distinct CDR3 sequences, with more than 13% found just once. The chain recombines TRBV9 with TRBJ2-2; no clear D. Specimen: memory (CD45RO+) T cells sorted from blood. This TCR derives from a woman between 18 and 29 years old in good health. The CDR3 is CASSSPNTGELFF. CDR3 nucleotide sequence: TGTGCCAGCAGCTCGCCGAACACCGGGGAGCTGTTTTTT.